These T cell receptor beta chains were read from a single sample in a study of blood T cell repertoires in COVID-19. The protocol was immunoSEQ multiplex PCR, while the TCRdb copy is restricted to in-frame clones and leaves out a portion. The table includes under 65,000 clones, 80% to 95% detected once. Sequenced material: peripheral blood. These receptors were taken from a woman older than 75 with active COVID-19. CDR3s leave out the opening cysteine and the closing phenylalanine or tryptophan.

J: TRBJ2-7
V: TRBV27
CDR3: ASSPEGVSYEQY

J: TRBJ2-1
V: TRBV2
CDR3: ASSLATGGGNEQF

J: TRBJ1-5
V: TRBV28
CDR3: ASSLWGQPQH

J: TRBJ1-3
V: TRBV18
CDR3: ASSRAGTGLLMSSGNTIY

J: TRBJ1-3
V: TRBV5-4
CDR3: ASSLTGVTNTIY

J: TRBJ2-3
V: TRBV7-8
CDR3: ASSAGTSNADTQY

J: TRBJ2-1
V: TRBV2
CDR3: ASSEARQGNEQF

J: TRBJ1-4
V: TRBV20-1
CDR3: SASSSGFEKLF

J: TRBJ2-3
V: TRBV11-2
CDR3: ASSSRSSTDTQY

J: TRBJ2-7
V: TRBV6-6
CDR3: ASTTGAGRGEQY

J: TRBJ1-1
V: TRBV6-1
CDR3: ASSGGTEAF

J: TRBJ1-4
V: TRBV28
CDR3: ASSFGTGGTTNEKLF

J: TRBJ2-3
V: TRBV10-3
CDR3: AISAGVADTQY

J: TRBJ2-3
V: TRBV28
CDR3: ASSQGLAGLKDTQY

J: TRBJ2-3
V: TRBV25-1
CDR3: ASTAGGESTDTQY

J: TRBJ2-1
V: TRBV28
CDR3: ASSLLTNEQF

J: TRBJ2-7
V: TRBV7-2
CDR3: ASSLDMSGRGSAYEQY

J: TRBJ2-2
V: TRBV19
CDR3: ASSTGLAGGHGELF

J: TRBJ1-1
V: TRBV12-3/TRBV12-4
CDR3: ASGAGQGAAF

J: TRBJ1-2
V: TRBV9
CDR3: ASSPSGQSFSGYT

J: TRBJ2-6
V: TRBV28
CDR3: ASRGGGGANVLT

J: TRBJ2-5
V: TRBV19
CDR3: ASSRGGWETQY

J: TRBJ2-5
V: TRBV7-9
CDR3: ASSLFGGGQETQY

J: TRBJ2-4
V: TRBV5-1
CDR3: ASSSGQGGTKNIQY

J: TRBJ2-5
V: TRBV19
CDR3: ASSEREEKETQY

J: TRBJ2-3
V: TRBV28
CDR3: ASSSSGLAKGTDTQY

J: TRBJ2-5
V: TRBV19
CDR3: ASSIGTSGPNQETQY

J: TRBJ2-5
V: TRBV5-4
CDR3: ASSLAPGRGETQY

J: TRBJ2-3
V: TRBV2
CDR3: ASNAQGPRTDTQY

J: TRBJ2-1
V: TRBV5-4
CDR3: ASSSGTGGYNEQF

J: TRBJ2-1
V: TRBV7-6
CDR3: ASSSEAAPYNEQF

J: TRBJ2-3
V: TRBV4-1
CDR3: ASSQTEVGGSVTDTQY

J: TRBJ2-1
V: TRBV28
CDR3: ASSGALQGSSYNEQF

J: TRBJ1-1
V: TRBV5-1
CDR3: ASSLQGYPEAF

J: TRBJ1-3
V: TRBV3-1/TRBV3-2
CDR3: ARGRGPGNTIY

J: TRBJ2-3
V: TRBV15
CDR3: ATSLGGTGFERYTDTQY

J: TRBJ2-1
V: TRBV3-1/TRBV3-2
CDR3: ASSQDQGSYNEQF

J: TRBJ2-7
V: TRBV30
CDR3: AWSRDSRVEQY

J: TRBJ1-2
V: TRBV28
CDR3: ASSWVGRGYGYT